The clone carrying this T cell receptor beta chain was found once. Its antigen is undetermined. These data originate in a study of Ad26.COV2.S vaccination and SARS-CoV-2 variants. Study results and limitations: Those who received the vaccine showed greater spike-specific TCR breadth than those given placebo.

The CDR3 spans 16 residues. In germline, CDR1 is MGHRA, CDR2 YSYEKL. The V segment lost 0 bases and the J segment 3 bases; nucleotides outside the gene matches: 4. Data came from immunoSEQ multiplex PCR; TCRdb stores just in-frame clones and leaves some out. The table includes roughly 350,000 clones, roughly 84% detected once. Specified treatment: some 20 received Ad26.COV2.S at low or high dose, single or two shots; roughly 5 received placebo; per-sample allocation not given. Repertoires come from day 63 after the first vaccine or placebo injection. The sequences come from peripheral blood, collected in a trial of Ad26.COV2.S vaccine versus placebo. The rearrangement uses TRBV4-1 and TRBJ1-3; 8 bases are a match to TRBD1. The TCR comes from a person between 18 and 59 years old who received the Ad26.COV2.S COVID-19 vaccine or a placebo. The CDR3 region is CASSQDPGGDGNTIYF. CDR3 DNA sequence: TGCGCCAGCAGCCAAGATCCAGGGGGCGATGGAAACACCATATATTTT.